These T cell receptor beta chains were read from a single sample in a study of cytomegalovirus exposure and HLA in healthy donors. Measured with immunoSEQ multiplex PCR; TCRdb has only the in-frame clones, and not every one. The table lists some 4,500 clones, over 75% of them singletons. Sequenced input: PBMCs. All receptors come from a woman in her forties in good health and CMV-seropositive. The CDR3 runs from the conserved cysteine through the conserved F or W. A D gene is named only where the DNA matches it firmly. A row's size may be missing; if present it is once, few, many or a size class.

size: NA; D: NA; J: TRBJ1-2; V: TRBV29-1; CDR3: CSAEGDRDYGYTF; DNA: TGCAGCGCCGAGGGGGATCGAGACTATGGCTACACCTTC
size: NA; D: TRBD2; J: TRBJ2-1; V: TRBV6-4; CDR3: CASSAGTSSYNEQFF; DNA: TGTGCCAGCAGTGCCGGGACTAGCTCCTACAATGAGCAGTTCTTC
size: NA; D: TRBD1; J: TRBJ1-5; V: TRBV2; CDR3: CASTTTGDGQPQHF; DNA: TGTGCCAGCACCACGACAGGGGATGGACAGCCCCAGCATTTT
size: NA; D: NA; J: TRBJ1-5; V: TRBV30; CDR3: CAWSVRGNQPQHF; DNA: TGTGCCTGGAGTGTACGGGGCAATCAGCCCCAGCATTTT
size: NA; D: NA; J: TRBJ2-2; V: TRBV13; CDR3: CASSLSGSNTGELFF; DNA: TGTGCCAGCAGCTTGAGCGGTTCGAACACCGGGGAGCTGTTTTTT
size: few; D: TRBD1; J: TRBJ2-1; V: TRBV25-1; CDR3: CASSEPGGFYNEQFF; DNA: TGTGCCAGCAGTGAACCAGGGGGCTTCTACAATGAGCAGTTCTTC
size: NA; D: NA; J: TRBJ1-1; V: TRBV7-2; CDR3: CASSYEFTEAFF; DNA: TGTGCCAGCAGCTACGAGTTCACTGAAGCTTTCTTT
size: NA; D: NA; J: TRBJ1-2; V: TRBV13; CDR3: CASSLGGEGIYGYTF; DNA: TGTGCCAGCAGCTTAGGCGGGGAGGGGATCTATGGCTACACCTTC
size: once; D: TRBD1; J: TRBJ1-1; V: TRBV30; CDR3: CAGDRAVNTEAFF; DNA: TGTGCCGGAGACAGGGCGGTGAACACTGAAGCTTTCTTT
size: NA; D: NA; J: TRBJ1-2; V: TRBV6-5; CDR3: CASSFEGWYGYTF; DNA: TGTGCCAGCAGTTTTGAGGGATGGTATGGCTACACCTTC
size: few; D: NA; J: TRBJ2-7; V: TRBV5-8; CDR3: CASSSARLLETREQYF; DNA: TGTGCCAGCAGCTCTGCCAGACTACTAGAAACCCGCGAGCAGTACTTC
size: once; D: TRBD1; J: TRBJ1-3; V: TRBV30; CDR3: CAWHRGNTIYF; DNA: TGTGCCTGGCACAGGGGGAACACCATATATTTT
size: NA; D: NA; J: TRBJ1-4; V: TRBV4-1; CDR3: CASSQSGTNPATNEKLFF; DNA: TGCGCCAGCAGCCAATCCGGGACAAATCCTGCAACTAATGAAAAACTGTTTTTT
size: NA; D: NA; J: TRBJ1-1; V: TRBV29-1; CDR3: CSVSRDSNTEAFF; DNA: TGCAGCGTTAGCAGGGACTCGAACACTGAAGCTTTCTTT
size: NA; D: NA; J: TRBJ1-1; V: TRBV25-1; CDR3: CASSEILELGKAFF; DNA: TGTGCCAGCAGTGAAATTTTAGAGCTCGGGAAGGCTTTCTTT
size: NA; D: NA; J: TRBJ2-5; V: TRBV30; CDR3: CAWSPQKETQYF; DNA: TGTGCCTGGAGCCCTCAGAAAGAGACCCAGTACTTC
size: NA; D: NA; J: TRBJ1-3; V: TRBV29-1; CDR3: CSVTSGSGNTIYF; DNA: TGCAGCGTAACCAGTGGTTCTGGAAACACCATATATTTT
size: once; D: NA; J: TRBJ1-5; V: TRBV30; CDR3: CAWSLRGNQPQHF; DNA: TGTGCCTGGAGTCTCCGGGGGAATCAGCCCCAGCATTTT
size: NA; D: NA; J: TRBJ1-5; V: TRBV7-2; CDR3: CASSQDSHRITF; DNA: TGTGCCAGCAGCCAGGACAGCCACCGCATCACATTT
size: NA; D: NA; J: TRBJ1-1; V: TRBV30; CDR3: CAWRAHLNTEAFF; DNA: TGTGCCTGGAGGGCCCATTTGAACACTGAAGCTTTCTTT
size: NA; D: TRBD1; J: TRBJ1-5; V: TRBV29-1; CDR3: CSVARGANQPQHF; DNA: TGCAGCGTTGCCAGGGGGGCCAATCAGCCCCAGCATTTT
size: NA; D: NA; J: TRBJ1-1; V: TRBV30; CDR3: CAWSVTAGDTEAFF; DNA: TGTGCCTGGAGTGTAACGGCAGGGGACACTGAAGCTTTCTTT
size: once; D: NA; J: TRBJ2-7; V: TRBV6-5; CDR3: CASSYSGGGEQYF; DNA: TGTGCCAGCAGTTACTCCGGGGGTGGCGAGCAGTACTTC
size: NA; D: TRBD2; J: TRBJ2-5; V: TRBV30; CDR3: CAWSVGLAGYQETQYF; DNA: TGTGCCTGGAGTGTAGGATTAGCGGGTTACCAAGAGACCCAGTACTTC
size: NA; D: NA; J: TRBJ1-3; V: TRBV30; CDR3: CAWTLLSSGNTIYF; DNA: TGTGCCTGGACGCTTCTCAGCTCTGGAAACACCATATATTTT
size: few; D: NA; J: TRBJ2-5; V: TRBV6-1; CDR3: CASTSKGQAKNF; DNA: TGTGCCAGCACCTCCAAGGGGCAGGCGAAGAACTTC
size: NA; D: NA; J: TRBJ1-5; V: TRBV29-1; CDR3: CSVGEQQPQHF; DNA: TGCAGCGTTGGGGAGCAGCAGCCCCAGCATTTT
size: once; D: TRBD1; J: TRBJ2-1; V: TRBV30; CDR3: CAWSMYRGNEQFF; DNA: TGTGCCTGGAGCATGTACAGGGGGAATGAGCAGTTCTTC
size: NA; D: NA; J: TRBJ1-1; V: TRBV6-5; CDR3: CASSLQGATEAFF; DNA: TGTGCCAGCAGTCTACAGGGAGCCACTGAAGCTTTCTTT
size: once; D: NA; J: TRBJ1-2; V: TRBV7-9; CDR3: CASSLAQTANYGYTF; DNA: TGTGCCAGCAGCTTAGCGCAGACAGCGAACTATGGCTACACCTTC
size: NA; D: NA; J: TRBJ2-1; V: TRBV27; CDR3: CASSLSAYNEQFF; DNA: TGTGCCAGCAGTTTATCCGCCTACAATGAGCAGTTCTTC
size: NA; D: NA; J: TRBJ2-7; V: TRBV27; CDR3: CASSRVSSYEQYF; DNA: TGTGCCAGCAGCCGGGTATCCTCCTACGAGCAGTACTTC
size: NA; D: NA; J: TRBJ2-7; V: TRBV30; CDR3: CAWSVRQSYEQYF; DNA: TGTGCCTGGAGTGTACGACAGAGCTACGAGCAGTACTTC
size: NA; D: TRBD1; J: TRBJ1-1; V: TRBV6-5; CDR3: CASSLYRGTTEAFF; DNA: TGTGCCAGCAGCTTATACAGGGGTACCACTGAAGCTTTCTTT
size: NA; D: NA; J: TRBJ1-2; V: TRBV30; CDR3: CAWRIPLGGDGYTF; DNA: TGTGCCTGGAGGATCCCTTTGGGGGGAGATGGCTACACCTTC
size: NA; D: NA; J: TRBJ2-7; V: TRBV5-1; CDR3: CASSFQGSVGEQYF; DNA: TGCGCCAGCAGCTTTCAGGGGTCAGTGGGCGAGCAGTACTTC
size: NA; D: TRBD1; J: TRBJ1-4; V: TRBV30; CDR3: CAWGTGSNEKLFF; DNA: TGTGCCTGGGGGACAGGGTCTAATGAAAAACTGTTTTTT
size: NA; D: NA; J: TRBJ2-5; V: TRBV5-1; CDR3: CASSRPPEGRETQYF; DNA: TGCGCCAGCAGCCGCCCCCCCGAGGGCCGGGAGACCCAGTACTTC
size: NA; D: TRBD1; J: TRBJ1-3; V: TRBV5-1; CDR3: CASSLGTGGNTIYF; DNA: TGCGCCAGCAGCCTCGGGACAGGGGGAAACACCATATATTTT
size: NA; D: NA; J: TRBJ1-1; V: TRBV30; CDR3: CAWSGDKPAEAFF; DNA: TGTGCCTGGAGTGGGGACAAGCCCGCTGAAGCTTTCTTT
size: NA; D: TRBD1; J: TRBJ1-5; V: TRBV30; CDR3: CAWSLPTGANQPQHF; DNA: TGTGCCTGGAGTTTACCCACAGGGGCCAATCAGCCCCAGCATTTT
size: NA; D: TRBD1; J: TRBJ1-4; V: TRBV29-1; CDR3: CSAQRQGAGEKLFF; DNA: TGCAGCGCCCAACGGCAGGGGGCGGGAGAAAAACTGTTTTTT
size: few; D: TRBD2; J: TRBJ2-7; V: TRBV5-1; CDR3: CASSQGTSGSNTHEQYF; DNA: TGCGCCAGCAGCCAAGGGACTAGCGGATCTAATACCCACGAGCAGTACTTC
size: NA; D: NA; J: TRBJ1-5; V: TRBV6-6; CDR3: CASSYHLGRDQPQHF; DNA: TGTGCCAGCAGTTACCACCTGGGCCGAGATCAGCCCCAGCATTTT
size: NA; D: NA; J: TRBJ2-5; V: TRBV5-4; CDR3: CASSLEGAQYF; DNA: TGTGCCAGCAGCTTGGAGGGGGCCCAGTACTTC
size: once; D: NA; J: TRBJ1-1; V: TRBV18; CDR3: CASSQTGTEAFF; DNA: TGTGCCAGCTCCCAGACAGGCACTGAAGCTTTCTTT
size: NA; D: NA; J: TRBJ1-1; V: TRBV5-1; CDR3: CASSLARTSETEAFF; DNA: TGCGCCAGCAGCTTGGCACGGACTTCAGAAACTGAAGCTTTCTTT
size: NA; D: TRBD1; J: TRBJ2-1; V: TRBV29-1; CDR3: CSVEITGGNEQFF; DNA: TGCAGCGTTGAAATCACAGGGGGCAATGAGCAGTTCTTC
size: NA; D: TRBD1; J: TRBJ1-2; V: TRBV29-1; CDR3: CSVGHKDRVGYTF; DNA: TGCAGCGTTGGACACAAGGACAGGGTTGGCTACACCTTC
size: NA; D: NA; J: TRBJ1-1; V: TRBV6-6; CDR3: CASSSQANTEAFF; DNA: TGTGCCAGCAGTTCACAGGCTAACACTGAAGCTTTCTTT
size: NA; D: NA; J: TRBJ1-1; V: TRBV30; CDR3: CAWRTRQLNTEAFF; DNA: TGTGCCTGGAGGACAAGACAGTTGAACACTGAAGCTTTCTTT
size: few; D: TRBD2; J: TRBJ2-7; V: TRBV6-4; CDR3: CASSDSRHFSGRESYEQYF; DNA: TGTGCCAGCAGTGACTCGCGACACTTTAGCGGGAGGGAGTCCTACGAGCAGTACTTC
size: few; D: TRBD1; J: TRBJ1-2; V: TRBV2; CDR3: CASRGEDRLWYGYTF; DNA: TGTGCCAGCAGGGGGGAGGACAGGCTTTGGTATGGCTACACCTTC
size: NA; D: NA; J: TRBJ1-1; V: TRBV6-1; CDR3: CASSEGPNEAFF; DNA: TGTGCCAGCAGTGAAGGGCCCAACGAAGCTTTCTTT
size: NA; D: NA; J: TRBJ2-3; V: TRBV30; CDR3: CAWTPGLDTQYF; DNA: TGTGCCTGGACCCCGGGACTCGATACGCAGTATTTT
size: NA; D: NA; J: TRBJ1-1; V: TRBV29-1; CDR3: CSVEEGAAFF; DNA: TGCAGCGTTGAAGAGGGGGCCGCTTTCTTT
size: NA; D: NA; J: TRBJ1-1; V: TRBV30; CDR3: CAWSVSQRGAAFF; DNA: TGTGCCTGGAGTGTCTCTCAGCGGGGGGCAGCTTTCTTT
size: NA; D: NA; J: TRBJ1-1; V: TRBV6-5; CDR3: CASSYSRQDTEAFF; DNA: TGTGCCAGCAGTTACTCGAGACAGGACACTGAAGCTTTCTTT